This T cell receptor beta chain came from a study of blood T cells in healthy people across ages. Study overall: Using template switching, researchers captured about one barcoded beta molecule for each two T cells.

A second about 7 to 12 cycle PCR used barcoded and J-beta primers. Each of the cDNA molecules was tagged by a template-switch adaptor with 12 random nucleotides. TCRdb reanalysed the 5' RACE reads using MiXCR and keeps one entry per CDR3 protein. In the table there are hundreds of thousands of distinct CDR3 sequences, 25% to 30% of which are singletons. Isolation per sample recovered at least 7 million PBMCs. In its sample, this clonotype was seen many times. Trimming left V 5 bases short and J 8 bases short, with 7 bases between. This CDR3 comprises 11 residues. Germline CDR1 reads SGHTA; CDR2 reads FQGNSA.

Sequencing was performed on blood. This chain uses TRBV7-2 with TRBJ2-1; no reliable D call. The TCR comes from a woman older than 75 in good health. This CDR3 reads CASSPLYEQFF. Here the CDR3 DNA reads TGTGCCAGCAGCCCATTGTATGAGCAGTTCTTC.